The 9 T cell receptor beta chains presented below share a single source sample, sequenced in a study. A single record per CDR3 protein comes from TCRdb applying MiXCR to the RT-PCR reads. The table lists about 680,000 distinct CDR3 sequences, 12% to 15% of them singletons. Sequenced sample: memory CD4+ T cells from blood. The source of these receptors is a female donor in good health, serving as a healthy control.

The chain is built from TRBV29-1 and TRBJ2-1; D call uncertain. The CDR3 consists of 12 residues. The ends were cut back, 0 bases at V and 7 bases at J, with 7 bases in the middle. Looked up from germline, CDR1 is SQVTM and CDR2 is ANQGSEA. For the CDR3, the DNA is TGCAGCGTTGAAGATTTAAGTAATGAGCAGTTCTTC. Its protein product is CSVEDLSNEQFF.

The gene calls are TRBV3-1 and TRBJ2-3; possibly TRBD2 for D (6 bases). This CDR3 is 14 amino acids long. Trimming pared 4 bases from V and 6 bases from J, leaving 14 bases between. The germline gives CDR1 LGHDT, CDR2 YNNKEL (reference sequence). This chain's CDR3 is CASSPNTGVDTQYF. For the CDR3, the DNA is TGTGCCAGCAGCCCCAATACGGGGGTCGATACGCAGTATTTT.

The chain is built from TRBV20-1 and TRBJ2-3, with 12 bases fitting TRBD1. The CDR3 consists of 15 residues. V dropped 3 bases and J dropped 2; count of bases not matched to a gene: 3. Per the germline V gene, CDR1 is DFQATT and CDR2 is SNEGSKA (reference sequence). This CDR3 is CSASGTGGNTDTQYF. The DNA of the CDR3 is TGCAGTGCTAGCGGGACAGGGGGCAACACAGATACGCAGTATTTT.

This clonotype was recorded at least ten times. CDR3 in DNA: TGTGCCAGCAGCCGCCGGGGCAAGGAGGCCTACGAGCAGTACTTC. Its translation: CASSRRGKEAYEQYF. The rearrangement uses TRBV6-5 and TRBJ2-7; perhaps D is TRBD1 or TRBD2 (5 bases each). CDR1 and CDR2 from the germline V gene are MNHEY and SVGAGI. Trimming took 6 bases from V and 2 from J, leaving 17 bases between them. The length of the CDR3 is 15 residues.

This clonotype was seen a few times. The rearrangement uses TRBV2 and TRBJ1-2; no clear D. Trimming cost V 1 base and J 8 bases, with 2 bases left between them. The CDR3 consists of 10 residues. CDR1 SNHLY and CDR2 FYNNEI come from the germline V gene. For the CDR3, the DNA is TGTGCCAGCAGTGAAGTCGGCTACACCTTC. Its protein is CASSEVGYTF.

This clonotype was counted a few times. CDR3 DNA: TGCGCCAGCAGACCTGGACAGCAAAACACAGATACGCAGTATTTT. Protein: CASRPGQQNTDTQYF. The gene calls are TRBV5-1 and TRBJ2-3; a possible D gene is TRBD1 (6 bases). With 5 bases removed from V and 2 bases from J, the gap between germline ends came to 15 bases. CDR3 length equals 15 residues. Germline assignment: CDR1 SGHRS and CDR2 YFSETQ.

This clonotype was seen more than once but under ten times. The CDR3 sequence: CASSYRRLAGEVYEQYF. The CDR3 region has the DNA TGTGCCAGCAGCTACCGTAGACTAGCGGGAGAAGTCTACGAGCAGTACTTC. The chain employs TRBV5-6 and TRBJ2-7; 12 bases map to TRBD2. V was clipped by 3 bases and J by 3 bases; unmatched bases: 10. This CDR3 region has 17 residues. The germline CDR1 and CDR2 sequences are SGHDT and YYEEEE. Full variable domain (outside the CDR3, taken from reference TRBV5-6 and TRBJ2-7): DAGVTQSPTHLIKTRGQQVTLRCSPKSGHDTVSWYQQALGQGPQFIFQYYEEEERQRGNFPDRFSGHQFPNYSSELNVNALLLGDSALYLCASSYRRLAGEVYEQYFGPGTRLTVT.

V gene TRBV5-1 combines with J gene TRBJ2-1, with D hard to call. V lost 3 bases to trimming and J lost 10 bases, with 11 bases between them. From germline, CDR1 is SGHRS and CDR2 YFSETQ. The CDR3 consists of 12 residues. CDR3 loop: CASSSDLVEQFF. In DNA form, the CDR3 reads TGCGCCAGCAGCTCTGACCTCGTGGAGCAGTTCTTC.

This clonotype showed up just a few times. The chain is built from TRBV15 and TRBJ2-7, with D uncertain. The CDR3 runs to 13 residues. CDR1 is LNHNV and CDR2 is YYDKDF in the germline V gene (reference sequence). The V end was cut by 0 bases, the J end by 4 bases, with 7 bases between. The DNA of the CDR3 is TGTGCCACCAGCAGAGACACGAATTACGAGCAGTACTTC. Translating it yields CATSRDTNYEQYF.